This T cell receptor beta chain was retrieved from a study of blood T cell repertoires in COVID-19. Study-level information: The United States, Italy and Spain provided the acute and convalescent COVID-19 samples. From T cells, B-cell-depleted T cells, or PBMCs came the material, which was cDNA or gDNA.

In the authors' workflow: Counts of nucleated cells, estimated from reference gene primer amplification, were obtained. Assay: immunoSEQ multiplex PCR; the TCRdb copy retains only in-frame clones and omits some. D and trimming were read from the DNA, whereas the V and J calls and clone size are those reported in that table. The repertoire holds roughly 80,000 clones, approximately 80% seen once, with around 13% in the top ten. This CDR3 has 14 residues. Germline V gives CDR1 SGHAT, CDR2 FQNNGV. V lost 3 bases to trimming and J lost 4 bases; unmatched junction nucleotides: 4. The sequence derives from a human donor in a cohort sampled during active COVID-19. The chain joins TRBV11-2 to TRBJ1-1, with TRBD1 identical over 8 bases. The specimen sequenced was peripheral blood. The chain's CDR3 is CASSFRQGSTEAFF. As DNA, the CDR3 is TGTGCCAGCAGCTTTAGACAGGGGAGCACTGAAGCTTTCTTT. The variable domain in full, with the rest retrieved from reference TRBV11-2 and TRBJ1-1, is EAGVAQSPRYKIIEKRQSVAFWCNPISGHATLYWYQQILGQGPKLLIQFQNNGVVDDSQLPKDRFSAERLKGVDSTLKIQPAKLEDSAVYLCASSFRQGSTEAFFGQGTRLTVV.